This TCR beta chain was retrieved from a study of blood T cell repertoires in COVID-19. The data were produced by immunoSEQ multiplex PCR, yet TCRdb's version contains in-frame clones alone and is incomplete. The table records around 380,000 clones, approximately 80% of them present only once. V lost 0 bases, J lost 5 bases, and 7 bases lay in between. The germline V gene encodes CDR1 GTSNPN and CDR2 SVGIG (reference sequence). The CDR3 extends over 12 amino acids. The genes are TRBV30 and TRBJ1-2; D is ambiguous. Sequences were obtained from peripheral blood. The clonotype was recovered from a human donor with acute or convalescent COVID-19. The donor label of this sample is uncertain. CDR3: CAWSVGGYGYTF. The CDR3 DNA is TGTGCCTGGAGTGTAGGCGGGTATGGCTACACCTTC.